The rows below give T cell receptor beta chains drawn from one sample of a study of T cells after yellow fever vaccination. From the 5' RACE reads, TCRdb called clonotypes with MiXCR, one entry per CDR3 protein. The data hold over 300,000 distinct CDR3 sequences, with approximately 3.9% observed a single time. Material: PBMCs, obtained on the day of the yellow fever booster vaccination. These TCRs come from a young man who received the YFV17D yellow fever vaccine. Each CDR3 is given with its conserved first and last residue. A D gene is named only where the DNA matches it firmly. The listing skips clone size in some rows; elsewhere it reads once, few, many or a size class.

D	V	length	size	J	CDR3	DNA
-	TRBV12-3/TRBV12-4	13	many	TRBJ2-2	CASSTRGSGELFF	TGTGCCAGCAGTACCCGAGGGTCCGGGGAGCTGTTTTTT
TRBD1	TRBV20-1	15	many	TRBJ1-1	CSARDKARGVTEAFF	TGCAGTGCTAGAGATAAAGCCAGGGGGGTTACTGAAGCTTTCTTT
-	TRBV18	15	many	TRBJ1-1	CASSPTQGGNTEAFF	TGTGCCAGCTCACCAACCCAAGGGGGGAACACTGAAGCTTTCTTT
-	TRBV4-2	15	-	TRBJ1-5	CASSQEGQRNQPQHF	TGTGCCAGCAGCCAAGAAGGACAGAGGAATCAGCCCCAGCATTTT
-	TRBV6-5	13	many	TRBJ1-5	CASSPRVNQPQHF	TGTGCCAGCAGCCCCAGGGTCAATCAGCCCCAGCATTTT
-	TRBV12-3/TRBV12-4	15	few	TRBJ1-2	CASSFSLRQLYGYTF	TGTGCCAGCAGTTTTTCCCTCCGACAGCTATATGGCTACACCTTC
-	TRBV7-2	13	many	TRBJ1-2	CASSPSSNYGYTF	TGTGCCAGCAGCCCCTCGTCGAACTATGGCTACACCTTC
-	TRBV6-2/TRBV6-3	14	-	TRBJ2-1	CASSYGGGYNEQFF	TGTGCCAGCAGTTACGGAGGGGGTTACAATGAGCAGTTCTTC
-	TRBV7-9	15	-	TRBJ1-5	CASSLGGGVNQPQHF	TGTGCCAGCAGCTTAGGCGGGGGGGTGAATCAGCCCCAGCATTTT
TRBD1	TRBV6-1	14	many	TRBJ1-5	CASTADRGYQPQHF	TGTGCCAGCACCGCAGACAGGGGCTATCAGCCCCAGCATTTT
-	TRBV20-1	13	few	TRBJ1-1	CSASSPGHTEAFF	TGCAGTGCTAGTTCGCCGGGGCACACTGAAGCTTTCTTT
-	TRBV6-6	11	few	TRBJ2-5	CASSTAGTQYF	TGTGCCAGCAGTACCGCAGGGACCCAGTACTTC
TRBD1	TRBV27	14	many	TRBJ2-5	CASSFGQGIETQYF	TGTGCCAGCAGTTTCGGACAGGGGATAGAGACCCAGTACTTC
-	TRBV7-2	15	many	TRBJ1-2	CASSLYLSSNYGYTF	TGTGCCAGCAGCTTATATCTGTCCTCTAACTATGGCTACACCTTC
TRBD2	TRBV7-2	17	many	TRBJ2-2	CASSRGLAGGRTGELFF	TGTGCCAGCAGCCGCGGACTAGCGGGGGGACGCACCGGGGAGCTGTTTTTT
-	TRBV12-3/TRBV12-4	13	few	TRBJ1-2	CASSFGEDYGYTF	TGTGCCAGCAGTTTCGGTGAGGACTATGGCTACACCTTC
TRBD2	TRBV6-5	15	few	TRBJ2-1	CASNKAGGDYNEQFF	TGTGCCAGCAATAAAGCGGGGGGCGACTACAATGAGCAGTTCTTC
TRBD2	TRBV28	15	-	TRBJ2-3	CASSFGGGRADTQYF	TGTGCCAGCAGTTTCGGGGGGGGTAGGGCAGATACGCAGTATTTT
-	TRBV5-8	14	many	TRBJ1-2	CASSLGGPNYGYTF	TGTGCCAGCAGCTTGGGGGGGCCCAACTATGGCTACACCTTC
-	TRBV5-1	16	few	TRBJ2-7	CASSPGSGPKTYEQYF	TGCGCCAGCAGCCCAGGTTCGGGACCGAAGACCTACGAGCAGTACTTC
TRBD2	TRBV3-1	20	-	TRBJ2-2	CASSQDVGSGGPPFAGELFF	TGTGCCAGCAGCCAAGATGTAGGTAGCGGGGGGCCCCCGTTCGCCGGGGAGCTGTTTTTT
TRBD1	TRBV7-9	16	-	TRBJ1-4	CASSSPGTGGNEKLFF	TGTGCCAGCAGCTCCCCCGGGACAGGGGGCAATGAAAAACTGTTTTTT
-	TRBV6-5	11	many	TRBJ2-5	CASMYQETQYF	TGTGCCAGCATGTACCAAGAGACCCAGTACTTC
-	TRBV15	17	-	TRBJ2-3	CATSSEDGGVGTDTQYF	TGTGCCACCAGCAGTGAGGACGGAGGGGTTGGCACAGATACGCAGTATTTT
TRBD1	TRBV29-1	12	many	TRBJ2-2	CSVARGTGELFF	TGCAGCGTCGCCAGGGGGACCGGGGAGCTGTTTTTT
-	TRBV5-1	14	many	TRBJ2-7	CASSSRQSSAEQYF	TGCGCCAGCAGCTCCCGACAGTCCTCGGCCGAGCAGTACTTC
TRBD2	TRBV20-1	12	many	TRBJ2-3	CSAKTSPYTQYF	TGCAGTGCTAAGACTAGCCCATATACGCAGTATTTT
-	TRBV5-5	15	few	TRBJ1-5	CASSPPGLGDQPQHF	TGTGCCAGCAGCCCCCCGGGACTTGGGGATCAGCCCCAGCATTTT
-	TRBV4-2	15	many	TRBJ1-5	CASSQRGYSNQPQHF	TGTGCCAGCAGCCAAAGAGGGTATAGCAATCAGCCCCAGCATTTT
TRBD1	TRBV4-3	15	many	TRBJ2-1	CASSRGQSSYNEQFF	TGCGCCAGCAGCAGGGGACAGAGCTCCTACAATGAGCAGTTCTTC
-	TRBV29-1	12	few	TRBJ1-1	CSVEGAAKGAFF	TGCAGCGTTGAGGGAGCCGCTAAGGGAGCTTTCTTT
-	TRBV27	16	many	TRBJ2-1	CASSTLGGGVDNEQFF	TGTGCCAGCAGTACCCTCGGAGGGGGCGTGGACAATGAGCAGTTCTTC
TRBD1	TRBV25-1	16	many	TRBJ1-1	CASSPAGQGVILKAFF	TGTGCCAGCAGCCCCGCCGGACAGGGCGTGATCCTGAAGGCTTTCTTT
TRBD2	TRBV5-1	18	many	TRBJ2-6	CASSLNAGRASGANVLTF	TGCGCCAGCAGCTTGAACGCGGGGAGGGCCTCTGGGGCCAACGTCCTGACTTTC
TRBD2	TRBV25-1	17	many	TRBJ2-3	CASSVKGTSGVANTQYF	TGTGCCAGCAGTGTAAAGGGGACTAGCGGGGTAGCGAATACGCAGTATTTT
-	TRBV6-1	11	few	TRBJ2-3	CASGEADTQYF	TGTGCCAGCGGCGAGGCAGATACGCAGTATTTT
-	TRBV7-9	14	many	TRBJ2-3	CASTDPRTPDTQYF	TGTGCCAGCACAGATCCCAGGACTCCAGATACGCAGTATTTT
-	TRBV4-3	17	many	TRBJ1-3	CASSQFFPVDARNTIYF	TGCGCCAGCAGCCAATTCTTCCCGGTGGATGCGCGAAACACCATATATTTT
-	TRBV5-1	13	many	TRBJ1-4	CASSSIPNEKLFF	TGCGCCAGCAGCTCCATCCCCAATGAAAAACTGTTTTTT
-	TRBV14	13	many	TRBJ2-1	CASSQSGPNEQFF	TGTGCCAGCAGCCAAAGTGGACCCAATGAGCAGTTCTTC
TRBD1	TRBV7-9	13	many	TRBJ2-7	CASSSRDSYEQYF	TGTGCCAGCAGCTCCCGGGACAGCTACGAGCAGTACTTC
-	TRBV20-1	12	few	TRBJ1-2	CSARAQALDETF	TGCAGTGCTAGAGCCCAGGCTCTGGATGAGACCTTC
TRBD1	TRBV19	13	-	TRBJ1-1	CASSKTGRTEAFF	TGTGCCAGTAGCAAGACAGGGCGGACTGAAGCTTTCTTT
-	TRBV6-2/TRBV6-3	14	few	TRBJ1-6	CASSNRGANSPLHF	TGTGCCAGCAGTAACCGCGGGGCTAATTCACCCCTCCACTTT
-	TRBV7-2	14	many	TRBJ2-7	CASSRSGGWYEQYF	TGTGCCAGCAGTCGGTCCGGGGGATGGTACGAGCAGTACTTC
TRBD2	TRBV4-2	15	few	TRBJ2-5	CASSPLAGGKETQYF	TGTGCCAGCAGCCCGTTAGCGGGGGGGAAGGAGACCCAGTACTTC
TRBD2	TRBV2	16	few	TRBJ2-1	CASRPGTSGGATEQFF	TGTGCCAGCAGGCCCGGGACTAGCGGGGGGGCTACTGAGCAGTTCTTC
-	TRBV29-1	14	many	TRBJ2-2	CSVDKGVNTGELFF	TGCAGCGTTGATAAGGGGGTTAACACCGGGGAGCTGTTTTTT
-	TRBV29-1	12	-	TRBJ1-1	CSVAPMVTEAFF	TGCAGCGTTGCCCCCATGGTCACTGAAGCTTTCTTT
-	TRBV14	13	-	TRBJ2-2	CASSQGVTGELFF	TGTGCCAGCAGCCAAGGGGTTACCGGGGAGCTGTTTTTT
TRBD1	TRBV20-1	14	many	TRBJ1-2	CSARSGTAGGGYTF	TGCAGTGCCAGATCCGGGACAGCCGGTGGTGGCTACACCTTC
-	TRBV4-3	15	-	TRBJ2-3	CASSQKDSPTDTQYF	TGCGCCAGCAGCCAAAAGGACAGCCCCACAGATACGCAGTATTTT
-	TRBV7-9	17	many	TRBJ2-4	CASSWRAGGLAKNIQYF	TGTGCCAGCAGCTGGCGGGCAGGAGGGCTAGCCAAAAACATTCAGTACTTC
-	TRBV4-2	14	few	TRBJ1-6	CASSQEGGPLPLHF	TGTGCCAGCAGCCAAGAAGGGGGGCCCTTGCCCCTCCACTTT
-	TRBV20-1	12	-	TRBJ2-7	CSARHQGYEQYF	TGCAGTGCTAGGCACCAGGGCTACGAGCAGTACTTC
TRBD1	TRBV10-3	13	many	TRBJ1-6	CAIGGQGNSPLHF	TGTGCCATCGGGGGACAGGGAAATTCACCCCTCCACTTT
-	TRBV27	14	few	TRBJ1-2	CASSPTTQNYGYTF	TGTGCCAGCAGTCCTACGACACAGAACTATGGCTACACCTTC
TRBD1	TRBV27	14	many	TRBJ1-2	CASRQGALDYGYTF	TGTGCCAGCAGACAGGGGGCGCTTGACTATGGCTACACCTTC